This T cell receptor (beta chain) was recovered during a study of shared clonotypes between healthy human individuals. Study-level background: In total, the donors were a couple of women and a few men aged 18 to 49.

Germline loops: CDR1 SGHDT, CDR2 YYEEEE. Trimming stripped 4 bases from V and 2 bases from J, with 5 bases between. This CDR3 comprises 12 residues. In the original analysis: Filtering differed since immunoSEQ provided only junctions, with no quality scores. Data came from immunoSEQ multiplex PCR; TCRdb stores just in-frame clones and leaves some out. Clone size and V and J calls were adopted from that table, with D and trimming inferred from the DNA. Here the sample spans about 2.5 million clones, just under 95% being singletons. The chain carries TRBV5-6 and TRBJ2-3; D gene unclear. The sequencing input was naive CD4+ T cells from PBMCs. Subset noted: CD45RA+ positively selected. This TCR was recovered from a man aged 18 to 29 in good health. Some clones in this sample may be carry-over from other donors' samples. The CDR3 sequence is CASSLTTDTQYF. DNA of the CDR3: TGTGCCAGCAGCCTTACCACAGATACGCAGTATTTT.